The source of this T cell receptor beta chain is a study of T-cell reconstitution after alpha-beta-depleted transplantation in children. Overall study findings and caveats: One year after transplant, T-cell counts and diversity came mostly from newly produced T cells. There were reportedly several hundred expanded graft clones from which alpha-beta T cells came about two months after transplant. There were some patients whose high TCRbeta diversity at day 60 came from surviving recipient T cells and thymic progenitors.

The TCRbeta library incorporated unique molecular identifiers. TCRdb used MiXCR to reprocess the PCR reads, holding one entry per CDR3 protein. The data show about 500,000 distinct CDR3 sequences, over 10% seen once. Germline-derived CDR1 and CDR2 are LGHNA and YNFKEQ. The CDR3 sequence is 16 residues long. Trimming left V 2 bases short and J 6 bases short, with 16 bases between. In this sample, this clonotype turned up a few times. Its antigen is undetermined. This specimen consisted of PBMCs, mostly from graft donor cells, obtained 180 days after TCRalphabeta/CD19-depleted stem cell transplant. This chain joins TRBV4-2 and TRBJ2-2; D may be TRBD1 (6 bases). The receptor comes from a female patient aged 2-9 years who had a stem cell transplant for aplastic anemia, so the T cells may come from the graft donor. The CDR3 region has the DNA TGTGCCAGCAGCCAACTACGGGGCAGGGGTGCCGGGGAGCTGTTTTTT. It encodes CASSQLRGRGAGELFF.